This entry lists 30 T cell receptor beta chains sequenced from one sample in a study of CD8+CD57+ T cells in acquired aplastic anemia. All patients picked for sequencing had shown, by flow cytometry, an expansion of CD8+CD57+ cells. It was genomic DNA that served as the template for profiling TCR beta VDJ and CDR3. MiXCR was run by TCRdb on the reads, yielding one entry per CDR3 protein. The sample has about 180,000 distinct CDR3 sequences; roughly 50% are singletons. The specimen was sorted CD4+, CD8+, or CD8+CD57+ T cells (not recorded which) from PBMCs. The receptors come from a human donor with aplastic anemia.

This clonotype has a count of ten or more. This rearrangement joins TRBV6-2 or TRBV6-3 to TRBJ2-4; 7 bases agree with TRBD2. CDR1 is MNHEY, CDR2 SVGEGT, per germline. The CDR3 has 16 amino acids. Trimming at V came to 2 bases and at J to 2 bases, leaving 6 bases not matched to a gene. The CDR3 loop reads CASSYGSGATKNIQYF. CDR3 nucleotide sequence: TGTGCCAGCAGTTACGGCAGCGGGGCCACCAAAAACATTCAGTACTTC.

In its sample, this clonotype was seen a few times. This chain links TRBV27 with TRBJ1-2, with TRBD1 matching 9 bases. This CDR3 is 13 amino acids long. V was pared by 6 bases and J by 6 bases, with 5 bases of the junction left unmatched. CDR1 and CDR2 (germline): MNHEY, SMNVEV (reference sequence). CDR3: CASRDRGGNGYTF. CDR3 DNA: TGTGCCAGCAGGGACAGGGGTGGAAATGGCTACACCTTC.

This chain uses TRBV7-9 with TRBJ1-5; TRBD1 aligns across 9 bases. The junction had 2 bases not matched to a gene; V was cut back by 1 base and J by 4 bases. CDR3 length equals 15 residues. In germline, CDR1 is SEHNR, CDR2 FQNEAQ (reference sequence). Written as DNA, the CDR3 is TGTGCCAGCAGCTTAGGGACAGGGGAAAATCAGCCCCAGCATTTT. This encodes CASSLGTGENQPQHF.

In its sample, this clonotype was seen many times. One junction end disagrees with the germline gene, perhaps due to a read error. The gene calls are TRBV27 and TRBJ1-2; 7 nucleotides align to TRBD1. Looked up from germline, CDR1 is MNHEY and CDR2 is SMNVEV (reference sequence). The CDR3 is made up of 13 amino acids. CDR3 sequence (DNA): TGTGCCACCAGTCTTCAGGGGGACTATGGCTACACCTTC. This gives the protein CATSLQGDYGYTF.

The J gene is TRBJ2-3, the V gene TRBV20-1; no reliable D call. The CDR3 totals 11 residues. CDR1 is DFQATT and CDR2 is SNEGSKA in the germline V gene (reference sequence). Trimming removed 6 bases at V and 4 bases at J, with 8 bases between. The CDR3 region has the DNA TGCAGTGCGCCTCCAGCAGATACGCAGTATTTT. Protein: CSAPPADTQYF.

This chain connects TRBV7-8 to TRBJ2-7; 10 bases are shared with TRBD1. The CDR3 covers 14 residues. The ends lost 5 bases at V and 3 bases at J; junction bases unmatched: 4. Germline V CDR1 and CDR2: SGHVS, FQNEAQ. The CDR3 here is CASSRGTGVYEQYF. Here the CDR3 DNA reads TGTGCCAGCAGCCGCGGGACAGGGGTCTACGAGCAGTACTTC. The full variable domain, completed using reference TRBV7-8 and TRBJ2-7, is GAGVSQSPRYKVAKRGQDVALRCDPISGHVSLFWYQQALGQGPEFLTYFQNEAQLDKSGLPSDRFFAERPEGSVSTLKIQRTQQEDSAVYLCASSRGTGVYEQYFGPGTRLTVT.

V gene TRBV15 combines with J gene TRBJ1-1; D unclear. The CDR3 runs 14 residues. V lost 1 base, J lost 6 bases, and 12 bases lay in between. Germline assignment: CDR1 LNHNV and CDR2 YYDKDF (reference sequence). Here the CDR3 DNA reads TGTGCCACCAGCAGAGGGCCAGAAGGCTCTGAAGCTTTCTTT. Residues: CATSRGPEGSEAFF.

This clonotype has more than one count but fewer than ten. This rearrangement joins TRBV18 to TRBJ2-6, with D hard to call. Trimming stripped 1 base from V and 4 bases from J, with 11 bases between. The CDR3 sequence is 16 residues long. Germline lookup yields CDR1 KGHSH and CDR2 LQKENI. CDR3 residues: CASSPLKGTGANVLTF. CDR3 coding DNA: TGTGCCAGCTCACCACTTAAGGGAACGGGGGCCAACGTCCTGACTTTC. Combining the CDR3 with reference TRBV18 and TRBJ2-6 gives the whole variable domain NAGVMQNPRHLVRRRGQEARLRCSPMKGHSHVYWYRQLPEEGLKFMVYLQKENIIDESGMPKERFSAEFPKEGPSILRIQQVVRGDSAAYFCASSPLKGTGANVLTFGAGSRLTVL.

The chain has TRBV9 and TRBJ2-1; 9 nucleotides agree with TRBD2. Germline trimming cut 0 bases from V and 9 bases from J; bases unmatched to any gene: 4. Germline CDR1 and CDR2: SGDLS and YYNGEE. The CDR3 contains 14 residues. The CDR3 reads CASSVAQLAGEQFF. CDR3 DNA sequence: TGTGCCAGCAGCGTAGCTCAACTAGCGGGTGAGCAGTTCTTC. Looking up the rest from reference TRBV9 and TRBJ2-1 gives the full variable domain: DSGVTQTPKHLITATGQRVTLRCSPRSGDLSVYWYQQSLDQGLQFLIQYYNGEERAKGNILERFSAQQFPDLHSELNLSSLELGDSALYFCASSVAQLAGEQFFGPGTRLTVL.

The chain has TRBV7-8 and TRBJ1-4; the D is unclear. Germline CDR1 and CDR2: SGHVS and FQNEAQ. CDR3 length: 13 residues. V gave up 1 base and J gave up 7 bases, with 7 bases separating them. CDR3 coding DNA: TGTGCCAGCAGCTTAGGGGCAGGTGAAAAACTGTTTTTT. This gives the protein CASSLGAGEKLFF.

The chain has TRBV2 and TRBJ2-1, with D possibly matching TRBD2 (6 bases). The CDR3 extends over 15 amino acids. Germline V gene lookup returns CDR1 SNHLY and CDR2 FYNNEI. V was clipped by 3 bases and J by 5 bases, with 14 bases between them. CDR3 sequence reads: CASSERGGPNNEQFF. The CDR3, as DNA: TGTGCCAGCAGTGAGCGGGGCGGACCCAACAATGAGCAGTTCTTC.

This clonotype was seen ten or more times. V usage is TRBV7-6 and J usage is TRBJ2-6; 11 bases match TRBD1. V shed 2 bases and J 3 bases; nucleotides not matched to a gene: 9. Germline CDR1 and CDR2: SGHVS and FNYEAQ. This CDR3 has 19 residues. CDR3 DNA sequence: TGTGCCAGCAGCTTAAAACTTGGACAGGGGGCGGGTGGGGCCAACGTCCTGACTTTC. Translating it yields CASSLKLGQGAGGANVLTF.

This clonotype was seen repeatedly, ten times or more. The chain employs TRBV15 and TRBJ1-2, with 9 nucleotides matching TRBD1. The CDR3 has 14 amino acids. Looked up from germline, CDR1 is LNHNV and CDR2 is YYDKDF (reference sequence). J lost 7 bases, V lost 6 bases, and 9 bases had no gene match. CDR3 residues: CATRDTGGLSGYTF. Here the CDR3 DNA reads TGTGCCACCAGGGATACAGGGGGCCTTAGTGGCTACACCTTC.

Ten or more counts support this clonotype. This sequence joins TRBV9 and TRBJ2-7; unclear D gene. From germline, CDR1 is SGDLS and CDR2 YYNGEE. V lost 1 base and J lost 0, with 11 bases in between. This CDR3 spans 15 amino acids. The CDR3 sequence is CASSVSQSISYEQYF. CDR3 coding DNA: TGTGCCAGCAGCGTATCACAGAGCATCTCCTACGAGCAGTACTTC.

With regard to this clonotype: An end of the junction differs from the germline gene, which may be a read error. The gene calls are TRBV25-1 and TRBJ2-1; D gene ambiguous. Germline-derived CDR1 and CDR2 are MGHDK and SYGVNS. The CDR3 runs 13 residues. The CDR3 bases are TGTGCCAGCGGTGAATACTCGTACAATGAGCAGTTCTTC. It is translated as CASGEYSYNEQFF.

J is TRBJ2-3 and V is TRBV5-4, with 9 bases identical to TRBD1. The V gene end was trimmed by 7 bases and the J gene end by 5 bases; junction bases not matched to a gene: 11. CDR3 length: 15 residues. Germline values: CDR1 SGHNT, CDR2 YYREEE (reference sequence). CDR3 sequence: CASSPITGGLDTQYF. The CDR3 DNA follows: TGTGCCAGCTCACCTATCACAGGGGGCTTAGATACGCAGTATTTT.

As for this clonotype: At one of its ends the junction is not consistent with the germline gene, which may arise from a read error. The chain recombines TRBV2 with TRBJ2-3, with D perhaps TRBD2 (5 bases). Germline-derived CDR1 and CDR2 are SNHLY and FYNNEI. The CDR3 consists of 14 residues. The DNA for the CDR3 is TGTGCCAGCCCCGGCGGGCGTCGGGGAGATAAGCAGTATTTT. Encoded protein: CASPGGRRGDKQYF.

For this clonotype: At one of its ends the junction is not consistent with the germline gene, which may arise from a read error. V gene TRBV24-1 combines with J gene TRBJ2-3; 8 bases agree with TRBD2. CDR3 length: 15 residues. CDR1 KGHDR and CDR2 SFDVKD come from the germline V gene. In nucleotides, the CDR3 is TGTGCCATCAGTGGTCTAGCGGGTAGCACAGATACGCAGTATTTT. Protein: CAISGLAGSTDTQYF.

This clonotype appeared a single time. The junction does not match germline at one end; this may be a read error. The J gene is TRBJ2-5, the V gene TRBV10-3; 7 bases agree with TRBD1. The CDR3 loop spans 16 amino acids. Germline CDR1 is ENHRY and CDR2 is SYGVKD. The CDR3 sequence is CASSYSKTGYQETQYF. In DNA, the CDR3 is TGTGCCAGCAGTTACTCGAAGACAGGGTACCAAGAGACCCAGTACTTC.

The chain is built from TRBV20-1 and TRBJ2-3, with 11 bases fitting TRBD1. V lost 5 bases to trimming and J lost 5 bases; unmatched junction nucleotides: 12. Germline CDR1 DFQATT, CDR2 SNEGSKA (reference sequence). The CDR3 covers 16 residues. In nucleotides, the CDR3 is TGCAGTGCTCCTAGGGCGGACAGGGGGCAGGGAGATACGCAGTATTTT. Protein: CSAPRADRGQGDTQYF.

This chain connects TRBV29-1 to TRBJ1-2; TRBD1 matches at 8 bases. After removal of 7 bases from V and 0 bases from J, the junction contained 10 bases not matched to a gene. From germline, CDR1 is SQVTM and CDR2 ANQGSEA. The CDR3 consists of 15 residues. Written as DNA, the CDR3 is TGCAGCGCTACAGGGGGAGGTGGGCCTAACTATGGCTACACCTTC. This sequence encodes CSATGGGGPNYGYTF.

This clonotype was counted many times. This chain joins TRBV27 and TRBJ2-3, with 12 bases fitting TRBD2. Germline-derived CDR1 and CDR2 are MNHEY and SMNVEV (reference sequence). J gave up 3 bases and V 2 bases, and 3 bases lay outside the gene matches. CDR3 length: 16 amino acids. For the CDR3, the DNA is TGTGCCAGCAGTTTAGGGCTAGCGGGGGGGACAGATACGCAGTATTTT. Translated, it gives CASSLGLAGGTDTQYF.

This clonotype was recorded a few times. This CDR3 reads CASSQEKGRGQETQYF. Here the CDR3 DNA reads TGTGCCAGCAGCCAAGAGAAGGGCCGGGGACAAGAGACCCAGTACTTC. This rearrangement joins TRBV3-1 to TRBJ2-5, with D possibly TRBD2 on 5 matching bases. The CDR3 contains 16 residues. Germline V gene lookup returns CDR1 LGHDT and CDR2 YNNKEL (reference sequence). V lost 0 bases and J lost 2, with 13 bases in between.

The rearrangement joins TRBV29-1 to TRBJ2-3; D may be TRBD2 (7 bases). V lost 6 bases, J lost 3 bases, and 19 bases lay in between. This CDR3 is 15 amino acids long. Per the germline V gene, CDR1 is SQVTM and CDR2 is ANQGSEA. The CDR3 nucleotides are TGCAGCGTACAGGGCTGGCGCGGGAGAACAGATACGCAGTATTTT. It yields the protein CSVQGWRGRTDTQYF.

Turning to this clonotype: This may stem from a read error, because a much larger clone lies one nucleotide away. The rearrangement links TRBV4-2 to TRBJ2-7; 8 bases match TRBD1. CDR3 length: 15 amino acids. CDR1 is LGHNA and CDR2 is YNFKEQ in the germline V gene. CDR3 sequence (DNA): TGTGCCAGCAGCCAATTCGGACAGGGAGTATACGAGCAGTGCTTC. Translated: CASSQFGQGVYEQCF.

The V gene is TRBV7-2, the J gene TRBJ1-5, with 7 nucleotides matching TRBD1. V lost 1 base, J lost 7 bases, and 4 bases stayed unmatched. This CDR3 is 14 amino acids long. Germline V gene data show CDR1 as SGHTA and CDR2 as FQGNSA. CDR3 sequence: CASSLEGAGQPQHF. DNA for the CDR3: TGTGCCAGCAGCTTAGAGGGGGCCGGACAGCCCCAGCATTTT.

The chain combines TRBV18 with TRBJ1-1; D gene uncertain. In germline, CDR1 is KGHSH, CDR2 LQKENI. The CDR3 loop spans 15 amino acids. Trimming shortened V by 3 bases and J by 3 bases, and 14 bases separated the two germline ends. In DNA form, the CDR3 reads TGTGCCAGCTCACCTTCCGGGAAAGAGGACACTGAAGCTTTCTTT. Translating gives CASSPSGKEDTEAFF.

The chain recombines TRBV13 with TRBJ2-2, with 9 bases fitting TRBD1. V shed 3 bases, J shed 3 bases, and the junction held 2 bases outside the gene matches. Germline-derived CDR1 and CDR2 are PRHDT and FYEKMQ (reference sequence). The CDR3 contains 15 residues. The CDR3 protein is CASSFRDRDTGELFF. CDR3 in DNA: TGTGCCAGCAGCTTCCGGGACAGGGACACCGGGGAGCTGTTTTTT.

The chain has TRBV9 and TRBJ2-7; D remains unclear. This CDR3 spans 14 amino acids. V gave up 0 bases and J gave up 0 bases, with 7 bases separating them. Germline V CDR1 and CDR2: SGDLS, YYNGEE. The CDR3 region has the DNA TGTGCCAGCAGCGTAGTGGCTAGCTCCTACGAGCAGTACTTC. This translates into CASSVVASSYEQYF.

The chain couples TRBV5-1 to TRBJ2-4; D uncertain. There are 13 residues in the CDR3. V lost 4 bases to trimming and J lost 5 bases, with 10 bases between them. Germline V lookup: CDR1 SGHRS, CDR2 YFSETQ. The DNA of the CDR3 is TGCGCCAGCAGCCGAAACGACGAAAACATTCAGTACTTC. This codes for CASSRNDENIQYF.